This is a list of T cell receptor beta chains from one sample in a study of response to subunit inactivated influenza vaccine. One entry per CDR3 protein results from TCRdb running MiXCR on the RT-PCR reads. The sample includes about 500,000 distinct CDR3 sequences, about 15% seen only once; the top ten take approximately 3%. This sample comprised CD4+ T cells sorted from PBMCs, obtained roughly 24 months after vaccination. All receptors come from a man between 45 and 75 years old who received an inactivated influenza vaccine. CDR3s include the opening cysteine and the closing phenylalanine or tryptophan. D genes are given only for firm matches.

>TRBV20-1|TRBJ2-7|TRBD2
CSASRPSGNNEQYF
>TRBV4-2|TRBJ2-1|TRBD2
CASSHAERGAYNEQFF
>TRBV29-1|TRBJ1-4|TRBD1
CSALPDREPEKLFF
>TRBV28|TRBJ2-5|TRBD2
CASIMLAEPPQETQYF
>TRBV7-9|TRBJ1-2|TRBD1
CASSLTGGVYGYTF
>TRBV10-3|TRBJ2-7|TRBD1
CAIKPGQDPYEQYF
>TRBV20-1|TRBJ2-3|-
CSASAGTNAGDTQYF
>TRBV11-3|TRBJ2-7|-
CASSYPPEGASSYEQYF
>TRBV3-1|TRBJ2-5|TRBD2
CASSQGLAGASETQYF
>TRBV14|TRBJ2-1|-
CASSQDLISSYNEQFF
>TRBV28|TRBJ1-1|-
CASYRANTEAFF
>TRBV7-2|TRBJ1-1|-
CASSSSLNTEASF
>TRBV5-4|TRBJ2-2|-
CASSESRSNTGELFF
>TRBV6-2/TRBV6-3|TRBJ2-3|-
CASSFSPGDTQYF
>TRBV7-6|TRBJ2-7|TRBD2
CASSGSGSKSYEQYF
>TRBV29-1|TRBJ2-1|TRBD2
CSVERAVGGLSPREQFF